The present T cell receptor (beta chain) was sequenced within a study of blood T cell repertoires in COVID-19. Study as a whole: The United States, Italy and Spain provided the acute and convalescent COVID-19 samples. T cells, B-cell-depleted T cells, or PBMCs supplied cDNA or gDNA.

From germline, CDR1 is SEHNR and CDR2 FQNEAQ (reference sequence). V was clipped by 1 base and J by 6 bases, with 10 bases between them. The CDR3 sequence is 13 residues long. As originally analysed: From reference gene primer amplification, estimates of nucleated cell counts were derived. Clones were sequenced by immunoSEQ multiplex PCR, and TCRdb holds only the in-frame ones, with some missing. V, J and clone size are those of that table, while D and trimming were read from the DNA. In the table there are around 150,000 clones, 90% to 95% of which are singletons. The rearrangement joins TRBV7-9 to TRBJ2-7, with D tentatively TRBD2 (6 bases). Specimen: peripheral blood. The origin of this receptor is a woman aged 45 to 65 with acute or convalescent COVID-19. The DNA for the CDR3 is TGTGCCAGCAGCTTAGTAGGAGGGATCGAGCAGTACTTC. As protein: CASSLVGGIEQYF.